The present TCR beta chain was sequenced within a study of blood T cell repertoires in COVID-19. Study in general: COVID-19 samples from acute and convalescent phases originated in the United States, Italy and Spain. PBMCs, B-cell-depleted T cells, or T cells were the source of the cDNA or gDNA that made up the material.

Study processing details: Estimation of nucleated cell counts relied on the amplification of reference gene primers. Using immunoSEQ multiplex PCR, the repertoire was profiled, and TCRdb retains in-frame clones only, with some absent. V, J and clone size are taken as reported in that table, and D and trimming were inferred from the DNA itself. Of about 260,000 clones listed, just under 85% are singletons. Germline CDR1 reads SGHRS; CDR2 reads YFSETQ. This CDR3 region has 14 residues. Trimming left V 2 bases short and J 7 bases short, with 12 bases between. The V call is TRBV5-1, the J call TRBJ2-2; TRBD1 is a possible D gene (6 bases). This TCR was recovered from a woman older than 75 with acute or convalescent COVID-19. The sequenced material came from peripheral blood. CDR3 nucleotides: TGCGCCAGCAGCTTCCAGGGGCAAAACGGGGAGCTGTTTTTT. Its protein is CASSFQGQNGELFF.